This TCR beta chain was recorded in a study of T cell responses to AZD1222 COVID-19 vaccine. Points from the study as a whole: Clonal diversity may have been underestimated, and the donors were mostly white British, with more females than males.

Produced via immunoSEQ multiplex PCR; TCRdb's table is partial and in-frame only. The top ten clones hold 5.5% of a sample with about 160,000 clones, approximately 91% of them seen once. This CDR3 contains 15 residues. The germline gives CDR1 KGHDR, CDR2 SFDVKD. Trimming left V 6 bases short and J 6 bases short, with 17 bases between. About this clone itself: What it binds is unknown.

The gene calls are TRBV24-1 and TRBJ1-5, with D maybe TRBD1 (6 bases). The source material was peripheral blood, sampled on day 0 of AZD1222 vaccination. The TCR sequence derives from an adult in good health. CDR3: CATSPGEGPSQPQHF. DNA for the CDR3: TGTGCCACCAGTCCAGGGGAAGGGCCAAGTCAGCCCCAGCATTTT.